This is a list of T cell receptor beta chains from one sample in a study of blood T cell repertoires in COVID-19. Produced via immunoSEQ multiplex PCR; TCRdb's table is partial and in-frame only. The repertoire holds 200,000 to 250,000 clones, with approximately 84% as singletons. Sequencing was carried out using peripheral blood. Receptors were obtained from a woman over 75 with COVID-19, enrolled during active disease. The CDR3 runs from the conserved cysteine through the conserved F or W. The D gene is left open where the match is weak. Clone size, where shown, is once, few, many, or a class for clones that have expanded.

v_gene	d_gene	abundance	j_gene	CDR3aa	CDR3nt
TRBV20-1	TRBD2	.	TRBJ2-1	CSASLTSGHNEQFF	TGCAGTGCTAGTTTAACTAGCGGCCACAATGAGCAGTTCTTC
TRBV10-3	TRBD1	.	TRBJ2-2	CAITEDRDAGELFF	TGTGCCATCACCGAAGACAGGGATGCCGGGGAGCTGTTTTTT
TRBV24-1	TRBD2	.	TRBJ2-3	CATRGDSTDTQYF	TGTGCCACCCGGGGGGATAGCACAGATACGCAGTATTTT
TRBV5-1	TRBD1	.	TRBJ2-7	CASSLRTGHSYEQYF	TGCGCCAGCAGCTTACGGACAGGACACTCCTACGAGCAGTACTTC
TRBV7-6	TRBD1	.	TRBJ2-3	CASSLTGTGDFTDTQYF	TGTGCCAGCAGCTTAACCGGGACAGGGGATTTCACAGATACGCAGTATTTT
TRBV3-1/TRBV3-2	.	.	TRBJ2-5	CASSQAGVVETQYF	TGTGCCAGCAGCCAAGCGGGAGTGGTGGAGACCCAGTACTTC
TRBV18	.	.	TRBJ1-6	CASSPVVSGNSPLHF	TGTGCCAGCTCACCCGTGGTTTCGGGAAATTCACCCCTCCACTTT
TRBV7-9	.	.	TRBJ2-4	CASSPAGVGGLNIQYF	TGTGCCAGCAGCCCGGCCGGTGTGGGGGGATTAAACATTCAGTACTTC
TRBV28	.	few	TRBJ1-1	CASTGVNTEAFF	TGTGCCAGCACGGGGGTGAACACTGAAGCTTTCTTT
TRBV9	TRBD2	.	TRBJ2-2	CASSLTGTSGRANPGELFF	TGTGCCAGCAGCCTCACCGGGACTAGCGGGAGGGCGAATCCCGGGGAGCTGTTTTTT
TRBV6-5	TRBD1	.	TRBJ1-2	CASSYRDREGYTF	TGTGCCAGCAGTTACCGGGACAGGGAAGGCTACACCTTC
TRBV7-9	.	.	TRBJ1-5	CASSLGSAASQPQHF	TGTGCCAGCAGCTTAGGGAGCGCCGCAAGTCAGCCCCAGCATTTT
TRBV6-1	TRBD1	once	TRBJ1-5	CASSEAQGAYGSPQHF	TGTGCCAGCAGTGAAGCGCAGGGGGCCTATGGAAGTCCCCAGCATTTT
TRBV6-1	.	.	TRBJ2-5	CASSERGGGVWETQYF	TGTGCCAGCAGTGAGAGAGGGGGGGGAGTTTGGGAGACCCAGTACTTC
TRBV2	.	.	TRBJ1-1	CASTQAPSGTEAFF	TGTGCCAGCACACAGGCCCCTAGTGGCACTGAAGCTTTCTTT
TRBV21-1	.	.	TRBJ1-6	CASSKLPTSSPLHF	TGTGCCAGCAGCAAACTTCCTACGAGTTCACCCCTCCACTTT
TRBV5-4	TRBD1	.	TRBJ2-7	CASSVGQGPYEQYF	TGTGCCAGCAGCGTGGGACAGGGGCCCTACGAGCAGTACTTC
TRBV2	.	.	TRBJ1-5	CASSKEGGDGQPQHF	TGTGCCAGCAGTAAGGAGGGGGGGGATGGACAGCCCCAGCATTTT
TRBV5-1	.	.	TRBJ2-5	CASSLEIRRGETQYF	TGCGCCAGCAGCTTGGAAATCAGGCGGGGAGAGACCCAGTACTTC
TRBV2	.	.	TRBJ2-7	CASSEQGAGYEQYF	TGTGCCAGCAGCGAACAGGGTGCCGGGTACGAGCAGTACTTC
TRBV27	.	.	TRBJ1-6	CASSLSSGTPLHF	TGTGCCAGCAGTTTATCGTCAGGAACACCCCTCCACTTT
TRBV19	.	.	TRBJ2-7	CASSIVGESSYEQYF	TGTGCCAGTAGTATAGTAGGAGAGAGCTCCTACGAGCAGTACTTC